This TCR beta chain was obtained from a study of T cell repertoires in cytomegalovirus infection (dated 2019 in TCRdb). General notes on the study: Peptide stimulations targeted recently identified HLA-C-restricted CMV epitopes, whose presentation resists viral immunomodulation, together with well-studied HLA-B-restricted epitopes. The HLA type of each donor mattered for the analysis, because public TCR beta signatures pointed to carriage of CMV infection along with the matching HLA type.

Study-wide findings and limitations: In both this cohort and an independent approximately 400-donor cohort, the cumulative frequency of public TCR beta family members distinguished carriers of CMV infection plus the relevant HLA type. The ex vivo response was dominated by HLA-C-restricted CMV-specific TCR beta clonotypes, which also provided the single most frequent clonotype in two of eight donors.

The instrument given in TCRdb is Illumina HiSeq 1500. TCRdb's own reprocessing of the public reads used fastp at Q25 and MiXCR and kept productive beta chains. A single entry per CDR3 protein holds the most common genes and DNA from its merged rows. In this sample the table shows 450,000 to 550,000 distinct CDR3 sequences, about 39% of which occur a single time. Around 45% of the sample rests with the top ten. V has 2 bases trimmed and J has 7 bases trimmed; junction bases matching no gene number 11. CDR3 length: 17 amino acids, cysteine to phenylalanine. The read is trimmed to its CDR3 DNA, 51 bases read in frame from base 1. The germline V gene specifies MNHEY as CDR1 and SVGEGT as CDR2. On this clonotype itself: Its antigen is not yet known. Qualities for individual bases were not recorded, and no much larger clone is one base off.

This specimen's treatment or condition label, per the study, means: in vitro stimulation with specific CMV peptide epitopes to enrich CMV-specific T cells. Sample: cultured PBMCs, taken from culture after CMV antigen stimulation. In this chain, TRBV6-2 or TRBV6-3 is recombined with TRBJ2-1; 10 bases in the middle match TRBD2. This receptor was obtained from a human donor in good health (CMV status not recorded). Some clones in this sample may be carry-over from other donors' samples. For the CDR3, the sequence is CASSYISLLAGANEQFF. DNA sequence: TGTGCCAGCAGTTACATCTCCCTGCTAGCGGGAGCTAATGAGCAGTTCTTC.